Shown below are 28 T cell receptor beta chains from a single sample sequenced in a study of blood T cell repertoires in COVID-19. Profiled with immunoSEQ multiplex PCR; TCRdb holds only in-frame clones, not every one. The table includes under 250,000 clones, 87% detected once. Material: peripheral blood. Receptors were obtained from a man younger than 30 with active or convalescent COVID-19.

The V gene is TRBV6-6, the J gene TRBJ1-2, with D possibly being TRBD1 (5 bases). This CDR3 contains 12 residues. Deletions cut 8 bases from V and 7 bases from J, with 14 bases between. Looked up from germline, CDR1 is MNHNY and CDR2 is SVGAGI (reference sequence). CDR3 sequence: CASGGDLGGYTF. CDR3 coding DNA: TGTGCCAGCGGGGGGGATTTGGGTGGCTACACCTTC.

The gene calls are TRBV3-1 (or the pseudogene TRBV3-2) and TRBJ2-3; a possible D gene is TRBD2 (5 bases). V lost 7 bases and J 5 bases, leaving 10 bases between the germline ends. The CDR3 consists of 12 residues. The V gene's germline CDR1 is LGHDT and CDR2 YNNKEL (reference sequence). For the CDR3, the DNA is TGTGCCAGCACTCGAGAGGGAGATACGCAGTATTTT. This encodes CASTREGDTQYF.

The chain uses TRBV27 and TRBJ2-1, with 7 bases fitting TRBD2. Germline V gene lookup returns CDR1 MNHEY and CDR2 SMNVEV (reference sequence). The CDR3 extends over 16 amino acids. V was pared by 6 bases and J by 4 bases, with 12 bases of the junction left unmatched. Here the CDR3 DNA reads TGTGCCAGCAGACTGCGAACACTAGCGACTTACAATGAGCAGTTCTTC. Translated: CASRLRTLATYNEQFF.

The gene calls are TRBV13 and TRBJ1-1, with 8 bases fitting TRBD1. The CDR3 sequence is 12 residues long. Germline V CDR1 and CDR2: PRHDT, FYEKMQ (reference sequence). The V and J ends lost 5 bases and 6 bases, in that order; junction bases with no gene match: 2. For the CDR3, the DNA is TGTGCCAGCAGCCGACAGGGGCCTGAAGCTTTCTTT. Its translation: CASSRQGPEAFF.

The chain joins TRBV9 to TRBJ2-5; TRBD1 might be the D (5 bases). Germline lookup yields CDR1 SGDLS and CDR2 YYNGEE. V gave up 3 bases and J gave up 2 bases, with 14 bases separating them. CDR3 length: 15 residues. Here the CDR3 reads CASSARTGAQETQYF. CDR3 sequence (DNA): TGTGCCAGCAGCGCACGAACAGGAGCTCAAGAGACCCAGTACTTC.

J is TRBJ2-3 and V is TRBV7-2, with TRBD2 matching over 7 bases. Trimming took 2 bases from V and 1 from J; bases not matched to a gene: 0. The length of the CDR3 is 14 residues. Looked up from germline, CDR1 is SGHTA and CDR2 is FQGNSA. The CDR3 reads CASSLTSGTDTQYF. Written as DNA, the CDR3 is TGTGCCAGCAGCTTAACTAGCGGCACAGATACGCAGTATTTT.

The chain couples TRBV11-3 to TRBJ2-2; 11 bases agree with TRBD1. J gave up 6 bases and V 8 bases, and 11 bases lay outside the gene matches. The CDR3 is made up of 16 amino acids. Germline CDR1 and CDR2: SGHNT and YENEEA. The CDR3 here is CASSFRGQGDAGELFF. The CDR3 nucleotides read TGTGCCAGCTCGTTTAGGGGACAGGGGGACGCCGGGGAGCTGTTTTTT.

The chain employs TRBV19 and TRBJ1-1; D remains unclear. The CDR3 runs 15 residues. Per the germline V gene, CDR1 is LNHDA and CDR2 is SQIVND (reference sequence). V gave up 3 bases and J gave up 1 base, with 12 bases separating them. This chain's CDR3 is CASSMGSMRNTEAFF. The CDR3 coding sequence is TGTGCCAGTAGTATGGGCTCCATGAGGAACACTGAAGCTTTCTTT.

V and J are TRBV7-9 and TRBJ1-2; D gene uncertain. CDR3 length: 12 amino acids. Germline V lookup: CDR1 SEHNR, CDR2 FQNEAQ (reference sequence). Trimming shortened V by 5 bases and J by 3 bases, and 7 bases separated the two germline ends. CDR3 in amino acids: CASSPHYYGYTF. The CDR3 DNA reads as TGTGCCAGCAGCCCCCATTACTATGGCTACACCTTC.

The V call is TRBV30, the J call TRBJ1-2, with D uncertain. Germline CDR1 is GTSNPN and CDR2 is SVGIG (reference sequence). The CDR3 runs 14 residues. Between the trimmed V and J ends, which lost 1 base and 4 bases, there was a span of 13 bases. CDR3 nucleotides: TGTGCCTGGAGTGCCCAACCGGGGTCCTATGGCTACACCTTC. As protein: CAWSAQPGSYGYTF.

This clone was counted a single time. The V and J genes are TRBV4-3 and TRBJ2-2; the match to TRBD2 covers 16 bases. Germline CDR1 reads LGHNA; CDR2 reads YSLEER. V lost 5 bases, J lost 7 bases, and 10 bases stayed unmatched. The CDR3 length is 18 residues. CDR3 DNA: TGCGCCAGCAGCAGAGGGACTAGCGGGAGGGCCTCAAACGGGGAGCTGTTTTTT. Protein product: CASSRGTSGRASNGELFF.

In regard to this clone: At the DNA level, this CDR3 is encoded by other sequences in the same sample as well. The V gene is TRBV7-2, the J gene TRBJ1-1, with D possibly TRBD1 on 5 matching bases. This CDR3 has 15 residues. Germline assignment: CDR1 SGHTA and CDR2 FQGNSA. Trimming shortened V by 1 base and J by 1 base, and 10 bases separated the two germline ends. DNA for the CDR3: TGTGCCAGCAGCTTAGTGGCAGGGCGGAACACTGAAGCTTTCTTT. Amino acids: CASSLVAGRNTEAFF.

V usage is TRBV4-3 and J usage is TRBJ2-3, with 12 bases lining up with TRBD2. With 2 bases clipped from V and 6 bases from J, the junction kept 3 bases outside the gene matches. This CDR3 contains 15 residues. Germline assignment: CDR1 LGHNA and CDR2 YSLEER. CDR3 sequence: CASSQLAGGLDTQYF. The CDR3 DNA reads as TGCGCCAGCAGCCAACTAGCGGGGGGGCTCGATACGCAGTATTTT.

The chain joins TRBV9 to TRBJ1-2; perhaps TRBD1 as D (6 bases). Per the germline V gene, CDR1 is SGDLS and CDR2 is YYNGEE. This CDR3 has 14 residues. V was trimmed by 3 bases and J by 0 bases, leaving 9 bases between them. Here the CDR3 reads CASSESGANYGYTF. For the CDR3, the DNA is TGTGCCAGCAGCGAATCAGGGGCTAACTATGGCTACACCTTC.

Of note for this clone: Other DNA sequences in this specimen translate into the identical CDR3. The rearrangement joins TRBV18 to TRBJ1-1, with D possibly matching TRBD1 (5 bases). Germline V gives CDR1 KGHSH, CDR2 LQKENI. The CDR3 runs to 13 residues. V shed 5 bases and J shed 3 bases, with 10 bases lying between them. The CDR3 DNA reads TGTGCCAGCTCATCTACAGGAGACACTGAAGCTTTCTTT. It yields the protein CASSSTGDTEAFF. Together with reference TRBV18 and TRBJ1-1, the CDR3 gives the full variable domain: NAGVMQNPRHLVRRRGQEARLRCSPMKGHSHVYWYRQLPEEGLKFMVYLQKENIIDESGMPKERFSAEFPKEGPSILRIQQVVRGDSAAYFCASSSTGDTEAFFGQGTRLTVV.

The chain uses TRBV11-2 and TRBJ2-1; 8 nucleotides line up with TRBD2. Trimming removed 4 bases from V and 1 base from J; junction bases left unmatched: 9. From germline, CDR1 is SGHAT and CDR2 FQNNGV. The CDR3 runs 17 residues. This chain's CDR3 is CASSSPGGIGSYNEQFF. CDR3 sequence (DNA): TGTGCCAGCAGCTCCCCGGGGGGGATAGGGTCCTACAATGAGCAGTTCTTC.

This clone was detected only once. V usage is TRBV18 and J usage is TRBJ1-4; TRBD1 might be the D (5 bases). V was trimmed by 3 bases and J by 4 bases, leaving 12 bases between them. The CDR3 extends over 15 amino acids. The V gene's germline CDR1 is KGHSH and CDR2 LQKENI. CDR3 sequence: CASSPGTQDNEKLFF. CDR3 coding DNA: TGTGCCAGCTCACCCGGGACTCAGGATAATGAAAAACTGTTTTTT.

V usage is TRBV5-1 and J usage is TRBJ2-1; 7 positions match TRBD2. Unmatched junction bases numbered 11, after V lost 8 bases and J lost 6 bases. CDR1 SGHRS and CDR2 YFSETQ come from the germline V gene. The CDR3 sequence is 14 residues long. The CDR3 coding sequence is TGCGCCAGTCAATCCGGACTAGTAGCCAATGAGCAGTTCTTC. This translates into CASQSGLVANEQFF.

J is TRBJ1-1 and V is TRBV6-2 or TRBV6-3, with 7 positions matching TRBD1. CDR3 length: 17 residues. V trimming: 6 bases; J trimming: 3 bases; junction bases outside the gene matches: 16. Germline V gene sequence: CDR1 MNHEY, CDR2 SVGEGT. CDR3 in amino acids: CASSTLLRGGKDTEAFF. As DNA, the CDR3 is TGTGCCAGCAGCACCCTCCTGAGAGGGGGCAAGGACACTGAAGCTTTCTTT.

The genes are TRBV6-2 or TRBV6-3 and TRBJ1-5; a possible D gene is TRBD1 (5 bases). From germline, CDR1 is MNHEY and CDR2 SVGEGT. This CDR3 has 13 residues. Trimming removed 6 bases at V and 11 bases at J, with 17 bases between. The CDR3 DNA sequence: TGTGCCAGCAGCTATGACCGCGAACAGGCCCAGCATTTT. Translated: CASSYDREQAQHF.

The chain employs TRBV24-1 and TRBJ2-1; weak D call: TRBD2 (6 bases). The CDR3 totals 17 residues. In germline, CDR1 is KGHDR, CDR2 SFDVKD. The V and J ends lost 0 bases and 8 bases respectively, with 19 bases between them. The CDR3 reads CATSDLPPGLGTDEQFF. The CDR3 region has the DNA TGTGCCACCAGTGATTTGCCCCCGGGACTCGGAACGGATGAGCAGTTCTTC.

J is TRBJ2-2 and V is TRBV11-2; 7 bases agree with TRBD1. This CDR3 region has 17 residues. V was pared by 5 bases and J by 2 bases, with 11 bases of the junction left unmatched. Looked up from germline, CDR1 is SGHAT and CDR2 is FQNNGV. The CDR3 is CASSRRGQRHNTGELFF. The CDR3 bases are TGTGCCAGCAGCAGAAGGGGACAGAGACATAACACCGGGGAGCTGTTTTTT.

The genes are TRBV28 and TRBJ1-5; D ambiguous. Germline CDR1 is MDHEN and CDR2 is SYDVKM. V was pared by 7 bases and J by 9 bases, with 22 bases between. The CDR3 contains 15 residues. The CDR3 DNA sequence: TGTGCCAGCAACCCAGGCGGGGTCGGACTGGCGCCCCAGCATTTT. It yields the protein CASNPGGVGLAPQHF.

This clone was seen a single time. CDR3 in amino acids: CASTRQGHRPNEKLFF. The CDR3 bases are TGTGCCAGCACCCGGCAGGGGCACCGTCCTAATGAAAAACTGTTTTTT. The chain recombines TRBV6-6 with TRBJ1-4, with a tentative D call TRBD1 (6 bases). Deletions cut 7 bases from V and 3 bases from J, with 18 bases between. Germline CDR1 MNHNY, CDR2 SVGAGI (reference sequence). The length of the CDR3 is 16 residues.

The rearrangement links TRBV7-9 to TRBJ2-7, with 7 positions matching TRBD1. The CDR3 consists of 17 residues. After removal of 5 bases from V and 5 bases from J, the junction contained 18 bases not matched to a gene. CDR1 and CDR2 from the germline V gene are SEHNR and FQNEAQ (reference sequence). The CDR3 DNA follows: TGTGCCAGCAGCCATAAGCTCGACAGGGTGATAGTCCACGAGCAGTACTTC. Its translation is CASSHKLDRVIVHEQYF.

The genes are TRBV15 and TRBJ1-6, with D unresolved. The CDR3 loop spans 12 amino acids. CDR1 LNHNV and CDR2 YYDKDF come from the germline V gene (reference sequence). Deletions cut 5 bases from V and 5 bases from J, with 4 bases between. The CDR3 region is CATSRDNSPLHF. The CDR3 coding sequence is TGTGCCACCAGCCGGGATAATTCACCCCTCCACTTT. The full variable domain, rest sourced from reference TRBV15 and TRBJ1-6, is DAMVIQNPRYQVTQFGKPVTLSCSQTLNHNVMYWYQQKSSQAPKLLFHYYDKDFNNEADTPDNFQSRRPNTSFCFLDIRSPGLGDTAMYLCATSRDNSPLHFGNGTRLTVT.

The DNA for the CDR3 is TGCGCCAGCAGCCACTCCGATGGGGCGCCTCACTCCTACGAGCAGTACTTC. Residues: CASSHSDGAPHSYEQYF. The chain links TRBV5-1 to TRBJ2-7, with TRBD1 as a possible D gene (5 bases). CDR3 length: 17 residues. Germline-derived CDR1 and CDR2 are SGHRS and YFSETQ. V lost 4 bases, J lost 0 bases, and 20 bases lay in between.

The chain joins TRBV5-4 to TRBJ1-2; perhaps TRBD1 as D (5 bases). Germline V gene data show CDR1 as SGHNT and CDR2 as YYREEE (reference sequence). The CDR3 is 14 amino acids. V lost 0 bases and J lost 4, with 10 bases in between. DNA of the CDR3: TGTGCCAGCAGCTTGGCTGGAGGGGTCTATGGCTACACCTTC. As protein: CASSLAGGVYGYTF.